This TCR beta chain is drawn from a study of T cells in Graves' hyperthyroidism and ophthalmopathy. Germline V gene sequence: CDR1 KGHSH, CDR2 LQKENI. This CDR3 is 15 amino acids long. Trimming removed 2 bases at V and 4 bases at J, with 14 bases between. TCR beta CDR3 sequences were amplified from RNA transcripts. In the first-round RT-PCR of the TCR CDR3, the HTBI primer set was used. Via MiXCR, TCRdb re-called the multiplex PCR reads, giving one row per CDR3 protein. The sample yields roughly 350,000 distinct CDR3 sequences, about 13% seen once. The chain is built from TRBV18 and TRBJ1-2; D unclear. The source is a woman aged 40-49 years with Graves' ophthalmopathy. The sample taken for sequencing was blood. CDR3 nucleotide sequence: TGTGCCAGCTCACCATCCGGTATCGACTCCTATGGCTACACCTTC. Translation: CASSPSGIDSYGYTF.